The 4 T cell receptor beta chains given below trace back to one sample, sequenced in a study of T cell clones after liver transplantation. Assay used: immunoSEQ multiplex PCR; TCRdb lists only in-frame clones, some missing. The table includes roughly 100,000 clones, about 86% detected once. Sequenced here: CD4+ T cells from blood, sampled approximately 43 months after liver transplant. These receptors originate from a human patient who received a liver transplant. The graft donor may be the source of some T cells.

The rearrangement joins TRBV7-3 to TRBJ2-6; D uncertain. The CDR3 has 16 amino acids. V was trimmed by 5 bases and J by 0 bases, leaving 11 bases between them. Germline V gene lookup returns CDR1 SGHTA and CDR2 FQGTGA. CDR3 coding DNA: TGTGCCAGCAGCCTGACGGGCAACTCTGGGGCCAACGTCCTGACTTTC. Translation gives CASSLTGNSGANVLTF. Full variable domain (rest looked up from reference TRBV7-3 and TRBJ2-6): GAGVSQTPSNKVTEKGKYVELRCDPISGHTALYWYRQSLGQGPEFLIYFQGTGAADDSGLPNDRFFAVRPEGSVSTLKIQRTERGDSAVYLCASSLTGNSGANVLTFGAGSRLTVL.

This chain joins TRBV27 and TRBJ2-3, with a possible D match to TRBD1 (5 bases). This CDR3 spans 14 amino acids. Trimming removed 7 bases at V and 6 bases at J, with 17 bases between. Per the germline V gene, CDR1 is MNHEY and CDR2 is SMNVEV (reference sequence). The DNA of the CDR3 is TGTGCCAGCAATCCGACAGATTCGTCCGATACGCAGTATTTT. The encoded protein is CASNPTDSSDTQYF.

Written as DNA, the CDR3 is TGCGCCAGCAGCTTGGGGGCAGACCCCAACACTGAAGCTTTCTTT. Protein sequence: CASSLGADPNTEAFF. The chain carries TRBV5-1 and TRBJ1-1; D unclear. The V end was cut by 0 bases, the J end by 2 bases, with 11 bases between. Germline CDR1 SGHRS, CDR2 YFSETQ. The CDR3 totals 15 residues. The full variable domain, rest sourced from reference TRBV5-1 and TRBJ1-1, is KAGVTQTPRYLIKTRGQQVTLSCSPISGHRSVSWYQQTPGQGLQFLFEYFSETQRNKGNFPGRFSGRQFSNSRSEMNVSTLELGDSALYLCASSLGADPNTEAFFGQGTRLTVV.

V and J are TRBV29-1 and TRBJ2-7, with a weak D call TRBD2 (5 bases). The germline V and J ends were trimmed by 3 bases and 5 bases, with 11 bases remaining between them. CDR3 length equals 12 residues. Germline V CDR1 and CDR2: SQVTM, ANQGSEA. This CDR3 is CSVERAAHEQYF. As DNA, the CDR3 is TGCAGCGTTGAGAGGGCCGCTCACGAGCAGTACTTC.